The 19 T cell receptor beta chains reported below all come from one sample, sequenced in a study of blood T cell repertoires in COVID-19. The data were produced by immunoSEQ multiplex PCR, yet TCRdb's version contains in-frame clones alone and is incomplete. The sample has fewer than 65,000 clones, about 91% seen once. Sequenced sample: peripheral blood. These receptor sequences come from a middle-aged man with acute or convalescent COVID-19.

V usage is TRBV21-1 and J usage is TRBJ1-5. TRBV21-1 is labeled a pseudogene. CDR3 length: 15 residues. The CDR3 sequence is CASSRGGNSNQPQHF. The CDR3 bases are TGTGCCAGCAGCCGGGGAGGAAATAGCAATCAGCCCCAGCATTTT.

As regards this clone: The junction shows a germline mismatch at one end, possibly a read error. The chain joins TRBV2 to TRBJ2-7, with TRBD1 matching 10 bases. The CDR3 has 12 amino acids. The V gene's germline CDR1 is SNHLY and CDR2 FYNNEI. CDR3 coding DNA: TGTGCCAGCAGCCTCCGGGACAGGGGTTTAACCTTC. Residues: CASSLRDRGLTF.

CDR3 sequence: CASGPGRGTGELFF. The DNA of the CDR3 is TGTGCCAGCGGGCCGGGCCGCGGGACCGGGGAGCTGTTTTTT. The chain uses TRBV7-2 and TRBJ2-2; a possible D gene is TRBD2 (5 bases). Trimming took off 8 bases at V and 5 bases at J, with 15 bases between the two ends. CDR1 is SGHTA, CDR2 FQGNSA, per germline. CDR3 length equals 14 residues.

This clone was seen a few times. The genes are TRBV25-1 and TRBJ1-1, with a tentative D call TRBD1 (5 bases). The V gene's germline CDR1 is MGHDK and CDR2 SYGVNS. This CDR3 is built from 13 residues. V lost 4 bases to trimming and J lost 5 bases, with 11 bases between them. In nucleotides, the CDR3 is TGTGCCAGCAGTGGAATCAGGGTGACTGAAGCTTTCTTT. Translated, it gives CASSGIRVTEAFF. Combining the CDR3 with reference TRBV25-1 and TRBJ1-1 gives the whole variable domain EADIYQTPRYLVIGTGKKITLECSQTMGHDKMYWYQQDPGMELHLIHYSYGVNSTEKGDLSSESTVSRIRTEHFPLTLESARPSHTSQYLCASSGIRVTEAFFGQGTRLTVV.

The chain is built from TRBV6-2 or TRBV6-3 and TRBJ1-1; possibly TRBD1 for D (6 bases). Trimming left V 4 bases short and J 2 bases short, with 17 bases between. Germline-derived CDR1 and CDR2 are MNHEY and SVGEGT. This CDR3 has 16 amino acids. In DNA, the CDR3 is TGTGCCAGCAGTTCCTTTCCAGGGGTCGGAAACACTGAAGCTTTCTTT. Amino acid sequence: CASSSFPGVGNTEAFF.

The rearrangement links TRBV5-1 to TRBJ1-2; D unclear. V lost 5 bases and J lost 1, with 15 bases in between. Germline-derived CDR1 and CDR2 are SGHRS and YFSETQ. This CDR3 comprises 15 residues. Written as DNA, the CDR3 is TGCGCCAGCAGGCCGGGGTCCGGGAGTAACTATGGCTACACCTTC. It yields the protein CASRPGSGSNYGYTF.

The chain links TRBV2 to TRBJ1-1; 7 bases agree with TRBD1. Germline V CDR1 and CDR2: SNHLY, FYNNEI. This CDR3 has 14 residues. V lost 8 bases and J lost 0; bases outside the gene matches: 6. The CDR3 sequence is CASSLGTVNTEAFF. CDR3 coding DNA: TGTGCCAGCTCGCTTGGGACAGTGAACACTGAAGCTTTCTTT. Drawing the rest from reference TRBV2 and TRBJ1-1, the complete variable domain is EPEVTQTPSHQVTQMGQEVILRCVPISNHLYFYWYRQILGQKVEFLVSFYNNEISEKSEIFDDQFSVERPDGSNFTLKIRSTKLEDSAMYFCASSLGTVNTEAFFGQGTRLTVV.

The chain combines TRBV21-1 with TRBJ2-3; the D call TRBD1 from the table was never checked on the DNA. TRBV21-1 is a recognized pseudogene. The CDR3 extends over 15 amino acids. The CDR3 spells CASSKEDRGRDTQYF. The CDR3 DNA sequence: TGTGCCAGCAGCAAAGAGGACAGGGGGCGGGATACGCAGTATTTT.

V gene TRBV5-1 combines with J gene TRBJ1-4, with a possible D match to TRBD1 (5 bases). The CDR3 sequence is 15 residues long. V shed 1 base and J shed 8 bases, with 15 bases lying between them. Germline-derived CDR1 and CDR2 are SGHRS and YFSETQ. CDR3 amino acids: CASSLMSGAGEKLFF. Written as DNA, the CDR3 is TGCGCCAGCAGCTTGATGAGCGGGGCTGGGGAAAAACTGTTTTTT.

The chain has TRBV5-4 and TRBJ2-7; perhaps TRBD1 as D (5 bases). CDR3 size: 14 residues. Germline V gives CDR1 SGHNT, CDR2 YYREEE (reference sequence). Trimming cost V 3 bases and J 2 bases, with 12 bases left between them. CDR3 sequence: CASSSGLRPYEQYF. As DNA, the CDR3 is TGTGCCAGCAGCTCAGGGTTAAGGCCCTACGAGCAGTACTTC. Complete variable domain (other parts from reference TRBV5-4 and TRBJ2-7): ETGVTQSPTHLIKTRGQQVTLRCSSQSGHNTVSWYQQALGQGPQFIFQYYREEENGRGNFPPRFSGLQFPNYSSELNVNALELDDSALYLCASSSGLRPYEQYFGPGTRLTVT.

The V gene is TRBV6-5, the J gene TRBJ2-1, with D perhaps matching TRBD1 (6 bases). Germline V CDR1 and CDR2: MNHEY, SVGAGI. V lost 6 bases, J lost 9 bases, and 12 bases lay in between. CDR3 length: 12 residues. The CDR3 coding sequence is TGTGCCAGCAGCTACGGACAGCTTGAGCAGTTCTTC. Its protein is CASSYGQLEQFF.

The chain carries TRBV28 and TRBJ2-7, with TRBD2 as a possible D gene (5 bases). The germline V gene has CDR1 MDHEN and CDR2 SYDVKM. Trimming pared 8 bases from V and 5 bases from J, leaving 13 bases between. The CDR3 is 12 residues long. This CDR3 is CASRTWMDEQYF. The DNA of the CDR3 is TGTGCCAGCCGGACTTGGATGGACGAGCAGTACTTC.

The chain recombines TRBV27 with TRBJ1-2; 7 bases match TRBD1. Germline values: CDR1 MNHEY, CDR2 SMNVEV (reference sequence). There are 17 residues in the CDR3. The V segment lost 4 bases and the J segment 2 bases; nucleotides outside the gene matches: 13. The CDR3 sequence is CASSSSHRGGANYGYTF. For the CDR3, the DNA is TGTGCCAGCAGTTCGTCCCACAGGGGAGGTGCGAACTATGGCTACACCTTC.

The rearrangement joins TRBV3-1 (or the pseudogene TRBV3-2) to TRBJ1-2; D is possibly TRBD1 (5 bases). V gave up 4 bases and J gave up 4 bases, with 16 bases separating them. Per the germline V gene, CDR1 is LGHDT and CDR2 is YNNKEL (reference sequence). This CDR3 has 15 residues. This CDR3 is CASSPTGSSFYGYTF. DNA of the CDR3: TGTGCCAGCAGCCCCACAGGCTCTTCTTTCTATGGCTACACCTTC.

The CDR3: CASSSGGLAGGKQETQYF. The DNA for the CDR3 is TGCGCCAGCAGCTCAGGCGGACTAGCGGGGGGGAAACAAGAGACCCAGTACTTC. The chain combines TRBV5-1 with TRBJ2-5, with 15 nucleotides matching TRBD2. The CDR3 is made up of 18 amino acids. V was clipped by 3 bases and J by 2 bases; unmatched bases: 8. The germline CDR1 and CDR2 sequences are SGHRS and YFSETQ.

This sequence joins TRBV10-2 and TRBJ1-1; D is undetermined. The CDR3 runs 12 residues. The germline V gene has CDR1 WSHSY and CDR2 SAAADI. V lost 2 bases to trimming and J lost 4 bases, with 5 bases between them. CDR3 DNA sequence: TGCGCCAGCAGTGAGGGAGGCACTGAAGCTTTCTTT. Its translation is CASSEGGTEAFF.

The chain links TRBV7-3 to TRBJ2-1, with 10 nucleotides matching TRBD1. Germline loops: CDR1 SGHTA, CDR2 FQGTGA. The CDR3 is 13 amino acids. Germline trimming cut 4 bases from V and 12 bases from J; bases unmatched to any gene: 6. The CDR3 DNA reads TGTGCCAGCAGCTCCGGGACAGGGGCAGGGCAGTTCTTC. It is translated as CASSSGTGAGQFF.

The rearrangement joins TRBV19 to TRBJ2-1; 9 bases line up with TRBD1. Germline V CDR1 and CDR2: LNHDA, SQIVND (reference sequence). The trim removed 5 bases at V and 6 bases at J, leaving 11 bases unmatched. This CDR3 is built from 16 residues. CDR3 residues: CASSHNRDRVSNEQFF. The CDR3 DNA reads TGTGCCAGTAGTCACAACCGGGACAGGGTCTCCAATGAGCAGTTCTTC.

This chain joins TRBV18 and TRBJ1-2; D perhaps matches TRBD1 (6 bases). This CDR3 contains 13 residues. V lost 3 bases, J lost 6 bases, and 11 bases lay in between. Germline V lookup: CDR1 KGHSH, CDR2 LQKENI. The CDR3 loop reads CASSPMGADGYTF. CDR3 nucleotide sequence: TGTGCCAGCTCACCTATGGGGGCGGATGGCTACACCTTC.